The T cell receptor beta chain under discussion was sequenced for a study of beta chain features in type 1 diabetes. Study-level results: Sequencing of cDNA might inflate the share of cells that strongly express TCR. People with Type 1 diabetes carried modestly yet significantly shorter TCRB CDR3s in all four CD4+ subsets.

Sorted CD4+ subsets: naive, central memory, regulatory, stem cell-like memory (CD45RO/CCR7/CD25/CD127/CD95/CD27 panel). Expressed TCRB transcripts were sequenced after all isolated RNA was converted to cDNA. Profiling relied on immunoSEQ multiplex PCR, and the TCRdb table lists in-frame clones only, not all of them. The sample includes around 710,000 clones, over 10% of them seen just once. This clone was found a few times. Antigen specificity is unknown. The germline CDR1 and CDR2 sequences are MNHEY and SVGAGI. The ends were cut back, 0 bases at V and 4 bases at J, with 10 bases in the middle. The CDR3 contains 15 residues.

The gene calls are TRBV6-5 and TRBJ2-1, with D perhaps given as TRBD1 or TRBD2 (5 bases each). Sequencing was performed on naive CD4+ T cells from blood. The sequence came from a man aged 30 to 45 with type 1 diabetes. The CDR3 reads CASSYSQGAYNEQFF. The CDR3 DNA reads TGTGCCAGCAGTTACTCCCAGGGAGCGTACAATGAGCAGTTCTTC.